The sequence of this TCR beta chain was determined in a study of blood T cell repertoires in COVID-19 (dated by TCRdb to 2019 to 2021). General notes on the study: Samples from collaborators originated in the United States, Italy and Spain and spanned both the acute and convalescent phases of COVID-19. The prospective study material was composed of cDNA or gDNA derived from T cells, B-cell-depleted T cells, or PBMCs. A de-identified subject ID, COVID-19 status, age in years and sex were almost always included in the sample metadata. The dataset comprised deeply sampled blood TCRbeta repertoires from subjects exposed to, actively infected with, or recovered from COVID-19. Where HLA class I and class II types were available, the types were taken from metadata supplied by the sample provider, not from assay-based typing. Samples were obtained from the ongoing ImmuneRACE study (first 160 participants) and from some 1,200 subjects provided by 6 global collaborators. A freely available public database, intended as a resource for researchers studying the immune response to SARS-CoV-2, is where the repertoires were released. The study at large found these results: How much clinical and demographic metadata was included differed by source and by participant, and the metadata was provided uncurated.

TCRbeta CDR3 regions were amplified from genomic DNA using the immunoSEQ Assay, a bias-controlled multiplex PCR. The original pipeline was this. The number of nucleated cells in each sample was estimated by amplification of reference gene primers within the assay. To quantify the absolute abundance of each unique TCRbeta CDR3 rearrangement, sequence reads were collapsed and filtered. Productive Simpson clonality was computed per sample as the square root of Simpson's diversity index over productive rearrangements. Here the immuneACCESS table is served through TCRdb, limited to in-frame sequences with V and J called. Missing clones are a known gap in these copies; in checked studies unresolved V genes cover under half, and the rest lacks a known reason. The DNA was the basis for D and trimming; V, J and clone size are from that table. The sample contains 100,000 to 150,000 clones, 55% to 75% of them found a single time. The ten biggest clones cover 1.9% of the sample.

CDR1 SGHDN and CDR2 FVKESK are derived from the germline V gene. Reading from cysteine to phenylalanine, the CDR3 counts 16 amino acids. Only the CDR3 portion is preserved as DNA: 48 bases, with reading frame beginning at the first base. Compared with germline, V lacks 3 bases and J lacks 7 bases; bases without a gene match: 9. Each collaborating institution followed its own protocols to collect whole blood in K2EDTA tubes. For TCRbeta analysis, collaborator samples were shipped as frozen whole blood, as isolated PBMCs, or as DNA extracted from either sample type. A note on this clone: This receptor's antigen is unknown. Within one base of it there is no much larger clone, and no base qualities were kept.

Sequencing was performed on peripheral blood. This TCR was recovered from a woman between 65 and 79 years old with acute or convalescent COVID-19. Here the chain combines TRBV14 and TRBJ2-2, and TRBD1 matches 9 of the central bases. The CDR3 region reads CASSQRTGERNGELFF. The bases read TGTGCCAGCAGCCAGAGGACAGGGGAACGGAACGGGGAGCTGTTTTTT.